This TCR beta chain was captured in a study of T cell responses to AZD1222 COVID-19 vaccine. Study overall: The study pooled second doses at about 4 or about 12 weeks. Whole-study results and caveats: Females outnumbered males among donors, who were mostly white British; clonal diversity was possibly underestimated.

Here immunoSEQ multiplex PCR was the method, and the copy in TCRdb shows in-frame clones only, minus some. The repertoire has over 45,000 clones, around 86% of them found once; the top ten carry 15% to 20%. As regards this clone: What it binds is unknown.

Germline assignment: CDR1 SGHRS and CDR2 YFSETQ. The CDR3 is made up of 14 amino acids. V shed 2 bases and J shed 0 bases, with 5 bases lying between them. The chain has TRBV5-1 and TRBJ1-4; D is ambiguous. The TCR was taken from an adult in good health. The sequencing used peripheral blood, collected on day 0 of AZD1222 vaccination. CDR3: CASSFGPTNEKLFF. The CDR3 DNA is TGCGCCAGCAGCTTCGGGCCAACTAATGAAAAACTGTTTTTT.